The 15 T cell receptor beta chains below come from one sample, sequenced in a study of blood T cell repertoires in COVID-19. Generated by immunoSEQ multiplex PCR, the TCRdb table keeps only in-frame clones and is missing some. Of 350,000 or so clones in the sample, approximately 89% were seen once. The sequenced sample was peripheral blood. Receptors originate from a woman aged 55-69 years with COVID-19, enrolled during active disease.

The chain combines TRBV18 with TRBJ2-5; tentative D call: TRBD2 (6 bases). V lost 10 bases and J lost 5, with 14 bases in between. Germline V gives CDR1 KGHSH, CDR2 LQKENI. This CDR3 is built from 12 residues. Here the CDR3 DNA reads TGTGCCACCACCGGGGGTCGGGAGACCCAGTACTTC. It codes for CATTGGRETQYF.

CDR3 residues: CASSPGQGVNQPQHF. DNA for the CDR3: TGTGCCAGCTCACCAGGACAGGGGGTCAATCAGCCCCAGCATTTT. V is TRBV18 and J is TRBJ1-5, with 10 bases aligning to TRBD1. This CDR3 has 15 amino acids. V dropped 2 bases and J dropped 3; count of bases not matched to a gene: 1. The V gene's germline CDR1 is KGHSH and CDR2 LQKENI.

The CDR3 loop is CASLGGGYGYTF. Written as DNA, the CDR3 is TGTGCCAGCCTAGGGGGCGGCTATGGCTACACCTTC. The chain is built from TRBV6-5 and TRBJ1-2; 7 bases are a match to TRBD1. CDR3 length equals 12 residues. J gave up 4 bases and V 8 bases, and 4 bases lay outside the gene matches. The germline CDR1 and CDR2 sequences are MNHEY and SVGAGI.

This rearrangement joins TRBV5-5 to TRBJ2-7; D ambiguous. With 4 bases removed from V and 3 bases from J, the gap between germline ends came to 8 bases. In germline, CDR1 is SGHKS, CDR2 YYEKEE (reference sequence). CDR3 length: 12 amino acids. The CDR3 is CASSPWSYEQYF. In DNA form, the CDR3 reads TGTGCCAGCAGCCCCTGGAGCTACGAGCAGTACTTC.

J is TRBJ1-1 and V is TRBV11-2; TRBD1 agrees at 9 bases. Germline assignment: CDR1 SGHAT and CDR2 FQNNGV. CDR3 size: 13 residues. V shed 1 base, J shed 10 bases, and the junction held 4 bases outside the gene matches. The CDR3, as DNA: TGTGCCAGCAGCTTAGCGGACAGGGGCTCAGCTTTCTTT. It translates to CASSLADRGSAFF.

The chain carries TRBV5-1 and TRBJ2-2; no clear D. This CDR3 is built from 16 residues. The V gene's germline CDR1 is SGHRS and CDR2 YFSETQ. The V end was cut by 4 bases, the J end by 0 bases, with 13 bases between. The CDR3 here is CASSPTNPANTGELFF. The CDR3, as DNA: TGCGCCAGCAGCCCAACCAATCCAGCGAACACCGGGGAGCTGTTTTTT.

This chain connects TRBV5-1 to TRBJ2-7; 7 positions agree with TRBD1. The germline V gene has CDR1 SGHRS and CDR2 YFSETQ. There are 17 residues in the CDR3. Unmatched junction bases numbered 15, after V lost 4 bases and J lost 2 bases. The CDR3 DNA reads as TGCGCCAGCAGCCCCGAACGCGGACAGGCTGTAGCCTACGAGCAGTACTTC. Translated: CASSPERGQAVAYEQYF.

This clone appeared a single time. V gene TRBV7-2 combines with J gene TRBJ1-5; 8 bases match TRBD1. This CDR3 contains 16 residues. From germline, CDR1 is SGHTA and CDR2 FQGNSA. V trimming: 3 bases; J trimming: 2 bases; junction bases outside the gene matches: 6. The CDR3 DNA sequence: TGTGCCAGCAGCTTTACAGGGGGTGCTGGCAATCAGCCCCAGCATTTT. Translation: CASSFTGGAGNQPQHF.

This chain uses TRBV28 with TRBJ2-5; TRBD2 is a possible D gene (6 bases). The CDR3 sequence is 16 residues long. The germline V and J ends were trimmed by 6 bases and 1 base, with 18 bases remaining between them. Germline V gene sequence: CDR1 MDHEN, CDR2 SYDVKM. In DNA, the CDR3 is TGTGCCAGCAGAGTTTCGGTGACGGGGGTCCAAGAGACCCAGTACTTC. Protein sequence: CASRVSVTGVQETQYF.

This clone came up a few times. The rearrangement joins TRBV7-2 to TRBJ2-3, with D possibly TRBD2 on 5 matching bases. Per germline, CDR1 SGHTA and CDR2 FQGNSA. V lost 2 bases, J lost 0 bases, and 6 bases lay in between. The CDR3 contains 14 residues. CDR3 residues: CASSLTGSTDTQYF. The CDR3 bases are TGTGCCAGCAGCTTAACGGGGAGCACAGATACGCAGTATTTT. Looking up the rest from reference TRBV7-2 and TRBJ2-3 gives the full variable domain: GAGVSQSPSNKVTEKGKDVELRCDPISGHTALYWYRQSLGQGLEFLIYFQGNSAPDKSGLPSDRFSAERTGGSVSTLTIQRTQQEDSAVYLCASSLTGSTDTQYFGPGTRLTVL.

In DNA form, the CDR3 reads TGCAGCGCCAGCGACAGGGGGCCGACTGAAGCTTTCTTT. It is translated as CSASDRGPTEAFF. The J gene is TRBJ1-1, the V gene TRBV29-1; 10 positions agree with TRBD1. This CDR3 has 13 residues. J was trimmed by 5 bases and V by 7 bases; bases with no gene match: 7. CDR1 SQVTM and CDR2 ANQGSEA come from the germline V gene.

The chain joins TRBV3-1 (or the pseudogene TRBV3-2) to TRBJ2-3; 8 nucleotides match TRBD2. This CDR3 spans 17 amino acids. Trimming removed 0 bases from V and 2 bases from J; junction bases left unmatched: 7. Germline V CDR1 and CDR2: LGHDT, YNNKEL (reference sequence). This CDR3 is CASSQESGTRNTDTQYF. CDR3 DNA: TGTGCCAGCAGCCAAGAGTCCGGGACTAGGAACACAGATACGCAGTATTTT.

The V and J genes are TRBV19 and TRBJ1-4; a weak D match, TRBD1 (5 bases). CDR3 length equals 16 residues. Trimming pared 4 bases from V and 3 bases from J, leaving 15 bases between. Germline V gives CDR1 LNHDA, CDR2 SQIVND (reference sequence). CDR3 region: CASSTRVVAANEKLFF. In DNA form, the CDR3 reads TGTGCCAGTAGTACCAGGGTCGTGGCGGCTAATGAAAAACTGTTTTTT.

The chain uses TRBV2 and TRBJ2-7, with TRBD1 identical over 10 bases. In germline, CDR1 is SNHLY, CDR2 FYNNEI. The CDR3 is 14 residues long. Trimming took 7 bases from V and 3 from J; bases not matched to a gene: 6. The CDR3 reads CASTSGQGFYEQYF. The CDR3 coding sequence is TGTGCCAGCACCTCGGGACAGGGGTTCTACGAGCAGTACTTC.

The V and J genes are TRBV6-5 and TRBJ2-1; 9 bases agree with TRBD2. This CDR3 is built from 15 residues. After removal of 7 bases from V and 1 base from J, the junction contained 5 bases not matched to a gene. The V gene's germline CDR1 is MNHEY and CDR2 SVGAGI. Here the CDR3 reads CASTRAGGSYNEQFF. CDR3 in DNA: TGTGCCAGCACGAGAGCGGGGGGATCCTACAATGAGCAGTTCTTC.